These 26 T cell receptor beta chains came from one sample sequenced in a study of T cells in Graves' hyperthyroidism and ophthalmopathy. Using RNA transcripts as the source, TCR beta CDR3 regions were amplified. When the TCR CDR3 underwent first-round RT-PCR, the HTBI primer set was used. TCRdb analysed the multiplex PCR reads with MiXCR anew, one entry per CDR3 protein. The table lists around 340,000 distinct CDR3 sequences, 21% of them singletons. Sequences were obtained from blood. The receptors here all came from a woman aged 50 to 65 with Graves' hyperthyroidism.

This clonotype was observed a handful of times. V gene TRBV19 combines with J gene TRBJ2-5; TRBD1 matches at 9 bases. The ends lost 5 bases at V and 5 bases at J; junction bases unmatched: 3. The CDR3 covers 13 residues. The germline gives CDR1 LNHDA, CDR2 SQIVND (reference sequence). CDR3 sequence reads: CASSSDRGETQYF. In DNA, the CDR3 is TGTGCCAGTAGTTCGGACAGGGGTGAGACCCAGTACTTC.

This clonotype was detected many times. This chain links TRBV28 with TRBJ1-6, with D possibly TRBD1 on 5 matching bases. Between the trimmed V and J ends, which lost 5 bases and 14 bases, there was a span of 13 bases. Germline CDR1 MDHEN, CDR2 SYDVKM. The length of the CDR3 is 12 residues. The CDR3 here is CASSDPLDTLHF. In DNA form, the CDR3 reads TGTGCCAGCAGTGACCCTTTGGACACCCTCCACTTT.

This clonotype was recorded a few times. The chain has TRBV20-1 and TRBJ1-1; perhaps TRBD1 as D (6 bases). This CDR3 has 15 amino acids. Germline V CDR1 and CDR2: DFQATT, SNEGSKA (reference sequence). Trimming took off 4 bases at V and 1 base at J, with 16 bases between the two ends. The CDR3: CSATNRAGRNTEAFF. CDR3 bases: TGCAGTGCTACCAACAGGGCGGGGAGGAACACTGAAGCTTTCTTT.

The V call is TRBV7-2, the J call TRBJ1-3; D is undetermined. Germline CDR1 SGHTA, CDR2 FQGNSA. Trimming stripped 1 base from V and 4 bases from J, with 11 bases between. CDR3 length equals 15 residues. The CDR3 bases are TGTGCCAGCAGCTTAGGACAACCCGGAGGAAACACCATATATTTT. Its protein is CASSLGQPGGNTIYF.

The genes are TRBV29-1 and TRBJ2-2; D not resolved. This CDR3 has 12 amino acids. Trimming took 4 bases from V and 6 from J, leaving 9 bases between them. Germline CDR1 and CDR2: SQVTM and ANQGSEA. Here the CDR3 DNA reads TGCAGCGTTGCCCGGTCGGCCGGGGAGCTGTTTTTT. Residues: CSVARSAGELFF.

This clonotype was seen many times. DNA of the CDR3: TGTGCCAGCAGTTCCGGGGGAAGCACAGATACGCAGTATTTT. Translating it yields CASSSGGSTDTQYF. The V and J genes are TRBV28 and TRBJ2-3; tentatively, D is TRBD2 (6 bases). V lost 4 bases and J 0 bases, leaving 8 bases between the germline ends. The germline V gene has CDR1 MDHEN and CDR2 SYDVKM. This CDR3 is 14 amino acids long. The variable domain in full, completed from reference TRBV28 and TRBJ2-3, reads DVKVTQSSRYLVKRTGEKVFLECVQDMDHENMFWYRQDPGLGLRLIYFSYDVKMKEKGDIPEGYSVSREKKERFSLILESASTNQTSMYLCASSSGGSTDTQYFGPGTRLTVL.

This clonotype appeared many times. The V and J genes are TRBV24-1 and TRBJ2-7; TRBD1 agrees at 9 bases. The CDR3 extends over 15 amino acids. Germline CDR1 reads KGHDR; CDR2 reads SFDVKD. V gave up 3 bases and J gave up 4 bases; unmatched junction bases: 6. The CDR3 coding sequence is TGTGCCACCAGTGATACCGGGACAGGGATTTACGAGCAGTACTTC. It yields the protein CATSDTGTGIYEQYF.

The chain recombines TRBV6-5 with TRBJ1-2; possibly TRBD1 for D (6 bases). Germline V gene lookup returns CDR1 MNHEY and CDR2 SVGAGI. V shed 2 bases and J shed 7 bases, with 20 bases lying between them. This CDR3 comprises 16 residues. The CDR3 reads CASSYGGPAVESGYTF. The CDR3 bases are TGTGCCAGCAGTTACGGGGGGCCCGCGGTAGAAAGTGGCTACACCTTC.

This clonotype was detected many times. The chain combines TRBV11-2 with TRBJ2-3, with 8 bases identical to TRBD2. Germline lookup yields CDR1 SGHAT and CDR2 FQNNGV. The ends lost 4 bases at V and 4 bases at J; junction bases unmatched: 10. This CDR3 comprises 16 residues. Here the CDR3 reads CASSSPPGGLADTQYF. The CDR3 coding sequence is TGTGCCAGCAGCTCCCCTCCGGGAGGGCTGGCAGATACGCAGTATTTT.

Many counts were recorded for this clonotype. The chain joins TRBV28 to TRBJ1-6; D is unresolved. Germline V CDR1 and CDR2: MDHEN, SYDVKM. With 7 bases removed from V and 11 bases from J, the gap between germline ends came to 12 bases. This CDR3 has 12 residues. The CDR3 nucleotides are TGTGCCAGCAATCGATACACCACACCCCTCCACTTT. This codes for CASNRYTTPLHF.

This clonotype was seen repeatedly, ten times or more. The chain has TRBV20-1 and TRBJ2-5; 12 bases match TRBD2. The CDR3 covers 15 residues. The V segment lost 6 bases and the J segment 4 bases; nucleotides outside the gene matches: 9. Germline V lookup: CDR1 DFQATT, CDR2 SNEGSKA (reference sequence). CDR3 nucleotide sequence: TGCAGTGCCCGACCGACTAGCGGGGGAACAGAGACCCAGTACTTC. Translated, it gives CSARPTSGGTETQYF.

This clonotype has just a few counts. The chain joins TRBV7-8 to TRBJ2-2, with D perhaps TRBD1 (6 bases). CDR3 size: 16 residues. Germline V gives CDR1 SGHVS, CDR2 FQNEAQ. The V end was cut by 4 bases, the J end by 2 bases, with 14 bases between. The DNA for the CDR3 is TGTGCCAGCAGCTCACCTACAGGGATTAACACCGGGGAGCTGTTTTTT. It yields the protein CASSSPTGINTGELFF.

This clonotype has ten or more counts. The chain joins TRBV4-1 to TRBJ2-3; 10 bases match TRBD2. The V segment lost 4 bases and the J segment 2 bases; nucleotides outside the gene matches: 6. The CDR3 loop spans 16 amino acids. CDR1 is MGHRA, CDR2 YSYEKL, per germline. DNA for the CDR3: TGCGCCAGCAGCCCCCGAGCGGGGGGGCCCACAGATACGCAGTATTTT. Its protein product is CASSPRAGGPTDTQYF.

This clonotype was detected ten times or more. V and J are TRBV28 and TRBJ1-6, with a tentative D call TRBD1 (6 bases). Looked up from germline, CDR1 is MDHEN and CDR2 is SYDVKM. The ends were cut back, 4 bases at V and 7 bases at J, with 17 bases in the middle. The CDR3 has 16 residues. The CDR3 is CASSYLGGAKNSPLHF. The CDR3 bases are TGTGCCAGCAGTTACCTCGGGGGGGCGAAAAATTCACCCCTCCACTTT.

The rearrangement uses TRBV11-2 and TRBJ2-2, with 9 bases lining up with TRBD2. Per germline, CDR1 SGHAT and CDR2 FQNNGV. CDR3 length: 15 residues. Trimming cost V 3 bases and J 4 bases; bases outside gene matches: 3. The CDR3 DNA reads TGTGCCAGCAGCTTGCAGCGGGAGGTCACCGGGGAGCTGTTTTTT. Translated, it gives CASSLQREVTGELFF.

In its sample, this clonotype was seen many times. The chain joins TRBV12-3 or TRBV12-4 to TRBJ1-5, with 12 bases matching TRBD1. The CDR3 loop spans 16 amino acids. The V gene end was trimmed by 6 bases and the J gene end by 9 bases; junction bases not matched to a gene: 12. The CDR3 sequence: CASRMGQGATKGPQHF. CDR3 nucleotide sequence: TGTGCCAGCAGAATGGGACAGGGGGCGACCAAGGGGCCCCAGCATTTT.

The gene calls are TRBV20-1 and TRBJ1-5; 12 bases line up with TRBD1. Germline loops: CDR1 DFQATT, CDR2 SNEGSKA (reference sequence). The length of the CDR3 is 18 residues. J lost 0 bases, V lost 1 base, and 7 bases had no gene match. This CDR3 reads CSARGPGQGASSNQPQHF. In nucleotides, the CDR3 is TGCAGTGCTAGAGGACCGGGACAGGGGGCAAGTAGCAATCAGCCCCAGCATTTT.

The rearrangement joins TRBV2 to TRBJ1-2; D is uncertain. This CDR3 has 13 amino acids. CDR1 is SNHLY, CDR2 FYNNEI, per germline. Between the trimmed V and J ends, which lost 2 bases and 4 bases, there was a span of 8 bases. The CDR3 loop is CASSEQATYGYTF. In DNA, the CDR3 is TGTGCCAGCAGTGAACAGGCGACCTATGGCTACACCTTC. The whole variable domain, remainder taken from reference TRBV2 and TRBJ1-2, is EPEVTQTPSHQVTQMGQEVILRCVPISNHLYFYWYRQILGQKVEFLVSFYNNEISEKSEIFDDQFSVERPDGSNFTLKIRSTKLEDSAMYFCASSEQATYGYTFGSGTRLTVV.

The chain couples TRBV3-1 to TRBJ2-1; TRBD2 agrees at 12 bases. There are 18 residues in the CDR3. In germline, CDR1 is LGHDT, CDR2 YNNKEL (reference sequence). V lost 0 bases and J lost 4; bases outside the gene matches: 7. The CDR3: CASSQDSASGRVYNEQFF. CDR3 bases: TGTGCCAGCAGCCAAGATTCGGCTAGCGGGAGGGTATACAATGAGCAGTTCTTC.

This clonotype showed up just a few times. The V call is TRBV20-1, the J call TRBJ1-1, with D perhaps matching TRBD1 (5 bases). Germline loops: CDR1 DFQATT, CDR2 SNEGSKA (reference sequence). The CDR3 covers 12 residues. V was shortened by 3 bases and J by 7 bases, with 12 bases between the two germline ends. CDR3 DNA: TGCAGTGCTAGGAGGGACGGAAATGAAGCTTTCTTT. Translated: CSARRDGNEAFF.

The chain is built from TRBV7-9 and TRBJ2-2; D not certain. V was clipped by 4 bases and J by 1 base, with 7 bases between them. The CDR3 loop spans 14 amino acids. In germline, CDR1 is SEHNR, CDR2 FQNEAQ (reference sequence). CDR3 sequence: CASSSQKNTGELFF. For the CDR3, the DNA is TGTGCCAGCAGCTCACAGAAGAACACCGGGGAGCTGTTTTTT.

This clonotype was counted at least ten times. The chain is built from TRBV2 and TRBJ2-7; 11 bases map to TRBD2. The CDR3 runs to 14 residues. The trim removed 6 bases at V and 4 bases at J, leaving 5 bases unmatched. In germline, CDR1 is SNHLY, CDR2 FYNNEI. The CDR3 sequence: CASRIAGGVYEQYF. CDR3 DNA sequence: TGTGCCAGCAGAATAGCGGGAGGGGTTTACGAGCAGTACTTC.

The chain combines TRBV7-2 with TRBJ2-1; 9 bases are shared with TRBD2. The CDR3 has 15 residues. J gave up 6 bases and V 1 base, and 4 bases lay outside the gene matches. Germline CDR1 and CDR2: SGHTA and FQGNSA. The CDR3 region is CASSLVAGALNEQFF. The CDR3 coding sequence is TGTGCCAGCAGCTTAGTAGCGGGAGCCCTCAATGAGCAGTTCTTC.

This clonotype was seen a handful of times. V is TRBV7-6 and J is TRBJ1-4; D not resolved. CDR3 length: 14 residues. Germline V gene data show CDR1 as SGHVS and CDR2 as FNYEAQ. V was shortened by 6 bases and J by 8 bases, with 16 bases between the two germline ends. DNA for the CDR3: TGTGCCAGCAGTCGAATAGGTGAAAACGAAAAACTGTTTTTT. Translated, it gives CASSRIGENEKLFF.

This chain joins TRBV5-1 and TRBJ2-5; 8 bases match TRBD2. This CDR3 is built from 16 residues. Germline V gene sequence: CDR1 SGHRS, CDR2 YFSETQ. V lost 0 bases and J lost 5; bases outside the gene matches: 9. The DNA for the CDR3 is TGCGCCAGCAGCTTGGGGTCGCCGGGAGGGTTGGAGACCCAGTACTTC. It is translated as CASSLGSPGGLETQYF.

This clonotype was seen a handful of times. This chain uses TRBV7-9 with TRBJ2-5; 7 nucleotides agree with TRBD1. The CDR3 runs 17 residues. Trimming at V came to 2 bases and at J to 2 bases, leaving 11 bases not matched to a gene. Looked up from germline, CDR1 is SEHNR and CDR2 is FQNEAQ (reference sequence). The DNA for the CDR3 is TGTGCCAGCAGCTTAAGAGCCAGGGGGATGAGTCAAGAGACCCAGTACTTC. Translating gives CASSLRARGMSQETQYF.